Below, 9 T cell receptor beta chains from the same sample are listed, as sequenced in a study of T cells after yellow fever vaccination. In TCRdb, the 5' RACE reads were re-called with MiXCR into one record per CDR3 protein. This sample carries around 330,000 distinct CDR3 sequences, 3% to 4.5% of them seen once, and the ten largest clones take 23%. Sequenced material: PBMCs, taken on the day of the yellow fever booster vaccination. The receptors originated from a young man who received the YFV17D yellow fever vaccine.

This clonotype was picked up many times. The chain joins TRBV20-1 to TRBJ2-7; D call uncertain. Trimming stripped 6 bases from V and 2 bases from J, with 14 bases between. The CDR3 is 13 residues long. CDR1 DFQATT and CDR2 SNEGSKA come from the germline V gene (reference sequence). The CDR3 reads CSATSNRAYEQYV. The CDR3 DNA sequence: TGCAGTGCCACCAGCAATCGAGCCTACGAGCAGTACGTC.

This clonotype turned up a few times. The chain has TRBV5-8 and TRBJ2-2; 7 bases align to TRBD1. CDR1 is SGHTS, CDR2 YDEGEE, per germline. The CDR3 spans 16 residues. V lost 0 bases, J lost 4 bases, and 6 bases stayed unmatched. The CDR3 loop reads CASSLEETGFTGELFF. The CDR3, as DNA: TGTGCCAGCAGCTTGGAGGAGACAGGGTTCACCGGGGAGCTGTTTTTT. Looking up the rest from reference TRBV5-8 and TRBJ2-2 gives the full variable domain: EAGVTQSPTHLIKTRGQQATLRCSPISGHTSVYWYQQALGLGLQFLLWYDEGEERNRGNFPPRFSGRQFPNYSSELNVNALELEDSALYLCASSLEETGFTGELFFGEGSRLTVL.

This clonotype has just a few counts. The chain combines TRBV3-1 with TRBJ1-1, with D possibly being TRBD1 (5 bases). The CDR3 loop spans 14 amino acids. The germline V gene has CDR1 LGHDT and CDR2 YNNKEL (reference sequence). V was pared by 1 base and J by 4 bases, with 10 bases between. The CDR3 loop reads CASSQAEGTTEAFF. The DNA of the CDR3 is TGTGCCAGCAGCCAAGCTGAGGGGACCACTGAAGCTTTCTTT. Using reference TRBV3-1 and TRBJ1-1 for the parts outside the CDR3, the full variable domain is DTAVSQTPKYLVTQMGNDKSIKCEQNLGHDTMYWYKQDSKKFLKIMFSYNNKELIINETVPNRFSPKSPDKAHLNLHINSLELGDSAVYFCASSQAEGTTEAFFGQGTRLTVV.

This clonotype was recorded at least ten times. The chain recombines TRBV29-1 with TRBJ1-1; D not certain. Germline CDR1 SQVTM, CDR2 ANQGSEA. The CDR3 length is 14 residues. V was trimmed by 6 bases and J by 0 bases, leaving 14 bases between them. CDR3 amino acids: CSVARSVLNTEAFF. The CDR3 nucleotides are TGCAGCGTCGCGCGGAGCGTCCTGAACACTGAAGCTTTCTTT.

The chain couples TRBV27 to TRBJ2-3; no definite D call. The germline CDR1 and CDR2 sequences are MNHEY and SMNVEV (reference sequence). The CDR3 runs 14 residues. Trimming took 5 bases from V and 3 from J, leaving 12 bases between them. In nucleotides, the CDR3 is TGTGCCAGCAGTAGGGTCACGGGTACAGATACGCAGTATTTT. The encoded protein is CASSRVTGTDTQYF.

The chain combines TRBV5-1 with TRBJ2-2; D unresolved. V was clipped by 2 bases and J by 6 bases, with 17 bases between them. The CDR3 has 16 residues. Germline assignment: CDR1 SGHRS and CDR2 YFSETQ. CDR3: CASSLPGTTGAGELFF. The CDR3 DNA reads as TGCGCCAGCAGCTTACCGGGCACCACGGGCGCCGGGGAGCTGTTTTTT.

The chain is built from TRBV7-6 and TRBJ1-4, with unresolved D. Per the germline V gene, CDR1 is SGHVS and CDR2 is FNYEAQ. This CDR3 is built from 18 residues. Between the trimmed V and J ends, which lost 4 bases and 1 base, there was a span of 19 bases. The CDR3 is CASSSVPAGIQTNEKLFF. CDR3 nucleotides: TGTGCCAGCAGCTCCGTCCCAGCCGGGATCCAAACTAATGAAAAACTGTTTTTT. The full variable domain, with the rest looked up from reference TRBV7-6 and TRBJ1-4, is GAGVSQSPRYKVTKRGQDVALRCDPISGHVSLYWYRQALGQGPEFLTYFNYEAQQDKSGLPNDRFSAERPEGSISTLTIQRTEQRDSAMYRCASSSVPAGIQTNEKLFFGSGTQLSVL.

This chain joins TRBV9 and TRBJ2-1; D is tentatively TRBD1 or TRBD2 (5 bases each). The germline gives CDR1 SGDLS, CDR2 YYNGEE. The CDR3 is made up of 15 amino acids. V was clipped by 3 bases and J by 4 bases, with 14 bases between them. CDR3 coding DNA: TGTGCCAGCAGCGCCGAGGGGACGATATACAATGAGCAGTTCTTC. Protein: CASSAEGTIYNEQFF. The whole variable domain, filled in from reference TRBV9 and TRBJ2-1, reads DSGVTQTPKHLITATGQRVTLRCSPRSGDLSVYWYQQSLDQGLQFLIQYYNGEERAKGNILERFSAQQFPDLHSELNLSSLELGDSALYFCASSAEGTIYNEQFFGPGTRLTVL.

This clonotype showed up many times. The chain couples TRBV7-2 to TRBJ1-1; D uncertain. V was clipped by 1 base and J by 4 bases, with 10 bases between them. The germline V gene encodes CDR1 SGHTA and CDR2 FQGNSA. This CDR3 has 14 amino acids. The CDR3 nucleotides are TGTGCCAGCAGCTTAGGAGCCTGGGGCACTGAAGCTTTCTTT. As protein: CASSLGAWGTEAFF.